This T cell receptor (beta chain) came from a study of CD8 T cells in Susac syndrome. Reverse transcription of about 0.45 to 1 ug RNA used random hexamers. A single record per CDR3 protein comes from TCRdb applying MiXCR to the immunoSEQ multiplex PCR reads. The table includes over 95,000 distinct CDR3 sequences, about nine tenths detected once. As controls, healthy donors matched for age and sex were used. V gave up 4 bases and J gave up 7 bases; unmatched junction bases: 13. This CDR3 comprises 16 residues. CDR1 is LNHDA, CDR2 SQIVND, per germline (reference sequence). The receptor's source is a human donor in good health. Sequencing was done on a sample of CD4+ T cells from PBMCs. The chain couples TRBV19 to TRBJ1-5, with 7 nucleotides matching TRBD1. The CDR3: CASSRGGRGFGQPQHF. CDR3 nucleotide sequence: TGTGCCAGTAGTAGAGGGGGCAGGGGGTTCGGCCAGCCCCAGCATTTT.